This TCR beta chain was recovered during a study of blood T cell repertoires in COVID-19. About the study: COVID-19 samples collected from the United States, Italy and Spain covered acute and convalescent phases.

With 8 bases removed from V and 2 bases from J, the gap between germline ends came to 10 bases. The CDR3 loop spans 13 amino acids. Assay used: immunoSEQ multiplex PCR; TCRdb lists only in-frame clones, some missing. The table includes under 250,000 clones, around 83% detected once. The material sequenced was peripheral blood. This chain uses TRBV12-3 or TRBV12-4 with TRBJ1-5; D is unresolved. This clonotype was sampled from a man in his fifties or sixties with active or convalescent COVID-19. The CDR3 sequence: CASHERGNQPQHF. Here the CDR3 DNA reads TGTGCCAGCCATGAGAGGGGCAATCAGCCCCAGCATTTT.